The 14 T cell receptor beta chains below come from one sample, sequenced in a study of blood T cell repertoires in COVID-19. Sequenced by immunoSEQ multiplex PCR; TCRdb stores in-frame clones only, minus some. The sample lists tens of thousands of clones; more than 80% were seen once. Sequenced material: peripheral blood. Source of these receptors: a human donor in a cohort sampled during active COVID-19.

This chain links TRBV27 with TRBJ1-6, with 9 bases matching TRBD1. V dropped 4 bases and J dropped 7; count of bases not matched to a gene: 8. From germline, CDR1 is MNHEY and CDR2 SMNVEV (reference sequence). The CDR3 has 16 amino acids. The CDR3 DNA sequence: TGTGCCAGCAGTTCAACCGGGACAGGGAAAAATTCACCCCTCCACTTT. Protein sequence: CASSSTGTGKNSPLHF.

This rearrangement joins TRBV6-5 to TRBJ2-1, with TRBD2 matching over 9 bases. The germline gives CDR1 MNHEY, CDR2 SVGAGI. The CDR3 is made up of 15 amino acids. Trimming cost V 8 bases and J 0 bases; bases outside gene matches: 5. CDR3 protein: CASSASGNSYNEQFF. CDR3 in DNA: TGTGCCAGCTCCGCTAGCGGGAACTCCTACAATGAGCAGTTCTTC.

This chain joins TRBV24-1 and TRBJ2-3; 8 bases fit TRBD1. CDR1 and CDR2 (germline): KGHDR, SFDVKD. This CDR3 region has 15 residues. V shed 3 bases, J shed 3 bases, and the junction held 4 bases outside the gene matches. As DNA, the CDR3 is TGTGCCACCAGTGATGGACAGGGAAGGACAGATACGCAGTATTTT. Protein: CATSDGQGRTDTQYF.

V is TRBV5-1 and J is TRBJ2-2; TRBD1 aligns across 10 bases. The V gene's germline CDR1 is SGHRS and CDR2 YFSETQ. CDR3 length equals 14 residues. V was pared by 5 bases and J by 4 bases, with 2 bases of the junction left unmatched. As DNA, the CDR3 is TGCGCCAGCAGTTGGACAGGGGGCACCGGGGAGCTGTTTTTT. It is translated as CASSWTGGTGELFF.

The chain joins TRBV7-9 to TRBJ2-3; 9 positions agree with TRBD2. Germline V gene sequence: CDR1 SEHNR, CDR2 FQNEAQ (reference sequence). This CDR3 is 16 amino acids long. The V gene end was trimmed by 4 bases and the J gene end by 5 bases; junction bases not matched to a gene: 10. This CDR3 reads CASSSPVAGEEDTQYF. DNA of the CDR3: TGTGCCAGCAGCTCGCCCGTAGCGGGAGAGGAAGATACGCAGTATTTT.

J is TRBJ2-1 and V is TRBV29-1; TRBD2 matches at 7 bases. From germline, CDR1 is SQVTM and CDR2 ANQGSEA. The CDR3 sequence is 14 residues long. J was trimmed by 4 bases and V by 7 bases; bases with no gene match: 10. The CDR3 region is CSASRLAEYNEQFF. The CDR3, as DNA: TGCAGCGCCTCCCGTCTAGCGGAGTACAATGAGCAGTTCTTC.

The J gene is TRBJ2-3, the V gene TRBV5-1; no clear D gene. CDR1 is SGHRS, CDR2 YFSETQ, per germline. The CDR3 contains 16 residues. The V and J ends lost 0 bases and 0 bases respectively, with 11 bases between them. The CDR3 here is CASSLGRPSSTDTQYF. The CDR3 DNA sequence: TGCGCCAGCAGCTTGGGGCGGCCTTCTAGCACAGATACGCAGTATTTT.

The rearrangement links TRBV18 to TRBJ2-2; 8 nucleotides align to TRBD1. The CDR3 sequence is 15 residues long. V was clipped by 4 bases and J by 1 base; unmatched bases: 2. Germline V gene lookup returns CDR1 KGHSH and CDR2 LQKENI. Here the CDR3 DNA reads TGTGCCAGCTCACTAGGACAGGGGAACACCGGGGAGCTGTTTTTT. This sequence encodes CASSLGQGNTGELFF.

This chain joins TRBV6-5 and TRBJ2-1; 10 positions match TRBD2. CDR3 length: 14 amino acids. The trim removed 0 bases at V and 11 bases at J, leaving 4 bases unmatched. Germline V gene sequence: CDR1 MNHEY, CDR2 SVGAGI. CDR3 loop: CASSYSGAGGQQFF. For the CDR3, the DNA is TGTGCCAGCAGTTACTCAGGAGCGGGAGGGCAGCAGTTCTTC.

This chain uses TRBV25-1 with TRBJ1-4, with 8 bases lining up with TRBD1. After removal of 6 bases from V and 4 bases from J, the junction contained 4 bases not matched to a gene. The CDR3 consists of 14 residues. Germline CDR1 and CDR2: MGHDK and SYGVNS. The DNA of the CDR3 is TGTGCCAGCAGAAGACAGGGGAGTAATGAAAAACTGTTTTTT. It translates to CASRRQGSNEKLFF. Variable domain in full (rest from reference TRBV25-1 and TRBJ1-4): EADIYQTPRYLVIGTGKKITLECSQTMGHDKMYWYQQDPGMELHLIHYSYGVNSTEKGDLSSESTVSRIRTEHFPLTLESARPSHTSQYLCASRRQGSNEKLFFGSGTQLSVL.

This clone was counted between two and nine times. The J gene is TRBJ2-1, the V gene TRBV4-2, with 10 positions matching TRBD1. Germline V gene sequence: CDR1 LGHNA, CDR2 YNFKEQ. V lost 1 base to trimming and J lost 1 base; unmatched junction nucleotides: 1. The CDR3 consists of 16 residues. The CDR3 protein is CASSQGQGASYNEQFF. CDR3 DNA: TGTGCCAGCAGCCAAGGACAGGGGGCGTCCTACAATGAGCAGTTCTTC.

The chain carries TRBV19 and TRBJ2-5; 7 bases line up with TRBD2. With V trimmed by 5 bases and J by 5 bases, 8 bases remained unmatched. Germline-derived CDR1 and CDR2 are LNHDA and SQIVND (reference sequence). The CDR3 sequence is 14 residues long. The DNA of the CDR3 is TGTGCCAGTAGTGGCTCAGGGAGGGACGAGACCCAGTACTTC. Its protein is CASSGSGRDETQYF.

The J gene is TRBJ2-1, the V gene TRBV14; 14 bases are a match to TRBD2. CDR3 length: 18 amino acids. V was pared by 5 bases and J by 1 base, with 7 bases of the junction left unmatched. The V gene's germline CDR1 is SGHDN and CDR2 FVKESK. CDR3 region: CASSETWTSGRSYNEQFF. The CDR3 DNA reads TGTGCCAGCAGCGAAACATGGACTAGCGGGAGGTCCTACAATGAGCAGTTCTTC.

The chain combines TRBV13 with TRBJ1-2; no clear D gene. Germline V gene sequence: CDR1 PRHDT, CDR2 FYEKMQ (reference sequence). V was trimmed by 8 bases and J by 7 bases, leaving 14 bases between them. The CDR3 consists of 12 residues. CDR3: CASGNPAGGYTF. CDR3 bases: TGTGCCAGCGGGAACCCTGCGGGTGGCTACACCTTC.